This T cell receptor (beta chain) was profiled in a study of beta chain features in type 1 diabetes. The V end lost 7 bases, the J end lost 0 bases, and 10 bases lay between the germline ends. Germline V CDR1 and CDR2: SGHTA, FQGNSA. This CDR3 has 14 residues. Whole-study findings and limits: Moderate but significant shortening of TCRB CDR3s was recorded in all four CD4+ subsets from Type 1 diabetes patients.

About this clone itself: No antigen is known for it.

cDNA synthesis used the whole RNA isolate, giving expressed TCRB sequences. Libraries were prepared by immunoSEQ multiplex PCR; TCRdb keeps only in-frame clonotypes and omits some of them. The profile shows about 650,000 clones, roughly an eighth of them singletons. The material sequenced was naive CD4+ T cells from blood. J is TRBJ2-1 and V is TRBV7-2; D unresolved. The sequence was collected from a man aged 25 to 45 with type 1 diabetes. In DNA form, the CDR3 reads TGTGCCAGCAACACGGCCAGCTCCTACAATGAGCAGTTCTTC. Translation gives CASNTASSYNEQFF.